A selection of T cell receptor beta chains follows, all from one sample in a study of CD8 T cells in ankylosing spondylitis. TCRdb redid the calling of the 5' RACE reads with MiXCR, one entry per CDR3 protein. The data hold roughly 30,000 distinct CDR3 sequences, with 13% to 15% observed a single time. The sample was blood. These receptors originate from a male donor with ankylosing spondylitis or in good health (not recorded which). Each CDR3 is given without its conserved first and last residue.

>TRBV6-2/TRBV6-3|TRBJ2-1
ASSFGQGML
>TRBV7-2|TRBJ2-5
ASSLDGGAYQETQY
>TRBV29-1|TRBJ2-1
SVKTVAMGEQF
>TRBV7-9|TRBJ2-1
ASSPIAGGPNEQF
>TRBV6-1|TRBJ2-2
ASRPGGGELF
>TRBV14|TRBJ2-2
ASSNSGRPGELF
>TRBV6-5|TRBJ2-2
ASRQGPGELF
>TRBV20-1|TRBJ2-1
SARGEVWDEQF
>TRBV29-1|TRBJ1-5
SVCEGYQPQH
>TRBV29-1|TRBJ1-1
SVDAAAGTEAF
>TRBV7-3|TRBJ2-7
ASSLQRGRYEQY
>TRBV28|TRBJ2-1
ASSMPRDPSSYNEQF
>TRBV20-1|TRBJ2-4
SAPDPGRAKNIQY
>TRBV12-3/TRBV12-4|TRBJ2-5
ASSLGPLLETQY